This paragraph reports one T cell receptor beta chain. This clone has more than one count but fewer than ten. The clone's antigen remains unknown. No qualities accompany the bases; no much larger clone lies one base away. The sample's time point, from its label and the paper: baseline before first vaccination. Vaccinee samples were obtained from the UK trials COV001 and COV002, which included a single-blind randomized controlled phase 2/3 trial of AZD1222 (ChAdOx1 nCoV-19) in healthy adults. For TCRbeta chain sequencing, PBMC samples were collected from trial participants at day 0 and at day 28 after the second dose. Its CDR3 holds 13 amino acids, cysteine through phenylalanine. Only CDR3 DNA remains: 39 bases, in frame from the first base. The germline V gene (reference sequence) specifies WNHNN as CDR1 and SYGVQD as CDR2. V is shortened by 6 bases, J by 4 bases, and the region joining them spans 12 bases.

The CDR3 regions of human TCRbeta chains were analyzed by immunosequencing. As for the authors' bioinformatics: TCRs in the repertoires were compared against a reference library of SARS-CoV-2-specific TCRs that had been generated with the MIRA antigen-specificity platform. Breadth was defined as the fraction of unique TCRs that were SARS-CoV-2-associated, and depth was defined as the fraction of total T cells that were SARS-CoV-2-associated. Each spike-specific TCR was assigned to its reactive spike region and to a CD4 or CD8 class using the MIRA data. Log10-transformed breadth and depth values were compared by one-way ANOVA with Sidak's multiple comparisons tests. TCRdb took over this immuneACCESS table, retaining in-frame rearrangements with V and J assigned. Such tables are incomplete; in checked studies, under half of the missing clones stem from an unresolved V gene, and the remainder is unexplained. V and J calls and clone size are copied from that table; D and trimming were computed from the DNA. This sample gives around 130,000 clones in total; 88% of them show up just once. The ten most abundant clones make up 7.6% of the sample.

This sample is drawn from a study of T cell responses to AZD1222 COVID-19 vaccine listed by TCRdb under 2021. For the study in its entirety: AZD1222 recipients whose second dose came at about 4 weeks and those whose second dose came at about 12 weeks were combined into one group, since spike-specific TCR depth and breadth did not differ between the two schedules. TCR sequencing was performed for approximately 240 trial participants, of whom some 200 were given two doses of AZD1222 and 26 were given two doses of MenACWY control vaccine. Trial participants were enrolled by age into subgroups of 18-55, 56-69 and 70-plus years, and roughly 150, 30 and 60 TCR-sequenced participants, respectively, were included in these subgroups. The paper's findings and limits, for the study overall: Participants were mostly white British and included more females than males, and it was suggested by the authors that clonal diversity may have been underestimated. CD4 TCRs associated with the vaccine covered the entire spike protein, and the dominant responses were in regions 160-218 and 743-854. In the small 56-69-year group, the increase in depth fell short of significance, most likely because of low power. Epitopes outside the regions mutated in the B.1.351 and B.1.1.7 variants were reportedly recognized by nearly half of the unique spike-specific TCRs. Conclusions about previously exposed vaccinees were limited because only six AZD1222 recipients were SARS-CoV-2 seropositive at baseline. After two AZD1222 doses, both the breadth and the depth of spike-specific TCRs were significantly higher than at day 0 and than in MenACWY recipients. Because no samples from the day 14 peak response were available, repertoires could be characterized only after the peak T cell response.

The receptor was derived from an adult in good health. This specimen consisted of peripheral blood, obtained on day 0 of AZD1222 vaccination. Rearrangement joined TRBV10-1 to TRBJ1-1; tentative D gene TRBD1, with 5 bases matching. The nucleotides are TGCGCCAGCAGCCAGGGAGGGACCACTGAAGCTTTCTTT. Translation gives CASSQGGTTEAFF.